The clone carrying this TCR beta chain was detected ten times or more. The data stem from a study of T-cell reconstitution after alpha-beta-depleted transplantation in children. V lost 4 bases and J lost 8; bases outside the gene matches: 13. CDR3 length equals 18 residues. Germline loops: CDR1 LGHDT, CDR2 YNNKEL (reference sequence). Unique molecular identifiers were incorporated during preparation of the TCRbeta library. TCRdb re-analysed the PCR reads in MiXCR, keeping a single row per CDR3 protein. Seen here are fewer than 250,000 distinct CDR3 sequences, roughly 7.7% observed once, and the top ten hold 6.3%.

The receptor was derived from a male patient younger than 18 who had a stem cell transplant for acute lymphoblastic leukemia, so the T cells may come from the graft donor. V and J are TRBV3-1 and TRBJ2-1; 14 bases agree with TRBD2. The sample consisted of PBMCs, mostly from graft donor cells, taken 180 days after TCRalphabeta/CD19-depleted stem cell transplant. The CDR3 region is CASSPHTPGLAGEDEQFF. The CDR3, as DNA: TGTGCCAGCAGCCCACATACACCGGGACTAGCGGGAGAAGATGAGCAGTTCTTC.